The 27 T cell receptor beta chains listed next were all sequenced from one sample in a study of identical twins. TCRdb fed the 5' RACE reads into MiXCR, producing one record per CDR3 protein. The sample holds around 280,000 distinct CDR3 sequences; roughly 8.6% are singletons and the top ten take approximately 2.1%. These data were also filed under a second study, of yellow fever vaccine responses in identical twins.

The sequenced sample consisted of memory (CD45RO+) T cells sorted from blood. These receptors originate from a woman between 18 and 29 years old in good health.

The CDR3 DNA follows: TGCAGTGCACGTGATAGTACGAGTGAAAAACTGTTTTTT. This translates into CSARDSTSEKLFF. V gene TRBV20-1 combines with J gene TRBJ1-4; D unclear. Germline CDR1 is DFQATT and CDR2 is SNEGSKA (reference sequence). The CDR3 spans 13 residues. With 6 bases removed from V and 7 bases from J, the gap between germline ends came to 15 bases.

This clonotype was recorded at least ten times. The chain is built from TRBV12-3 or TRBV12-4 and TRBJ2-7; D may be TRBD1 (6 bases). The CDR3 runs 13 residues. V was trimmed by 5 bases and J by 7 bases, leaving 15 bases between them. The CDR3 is CASSPLQDREQYF. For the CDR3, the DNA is TGTGCCAGCAGTCCCCTTCAGGACAGAGAGCAGTACTTC.

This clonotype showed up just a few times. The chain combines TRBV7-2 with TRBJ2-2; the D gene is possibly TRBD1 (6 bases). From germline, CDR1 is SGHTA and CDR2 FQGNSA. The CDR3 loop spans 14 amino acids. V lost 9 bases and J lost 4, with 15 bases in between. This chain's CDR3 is CASGRGSPTGELFF. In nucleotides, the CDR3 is TGTGCCAGTGGTAGGGGGTCCCCCACCGGGGAGCTGTTTTTT.

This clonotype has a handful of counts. The CDR3, as DNA: TGCAGTGCTAGAAAGGACAGGGACACTGAAGCTTTCTTT. This codes for CSARKDRDTEAFF. The rearrangement uses TRBV20-1 and TRBJ1-1; 8 bases are shared with TRBD1. Germline V CDR1 and CDR2: DFQATT, SNEGSKA (reference sequence). This CDR3 has 13 residues. V was pared by 2 bases and J by 3 bases, with 2 bases of the junction left unmatched.

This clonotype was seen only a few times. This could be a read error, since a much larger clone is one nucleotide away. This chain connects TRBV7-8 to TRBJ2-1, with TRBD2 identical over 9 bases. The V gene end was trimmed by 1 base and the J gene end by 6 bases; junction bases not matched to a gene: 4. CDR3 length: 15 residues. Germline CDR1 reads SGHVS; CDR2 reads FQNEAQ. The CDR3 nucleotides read TGTGCCAGCAGCTTAGGTGGCGGGAGGGCCAATGAGCAGTTCTTC. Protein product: CASSLGGGRANEQFF.

The CDR3 spells CAISESAGGGYNEQFF. The CDR3 bases are TGTGCCATCAGTGAGTCCGCGGGAGGTGGCTACAATGAGCAGTTCTTC. The rearrangement links TRBV10-3 to TRBJ2-1; 8 bases agree with TRBD2. Germline CDR1 ENHRY, CDR2 SYGVKD. V lost 0 bases to trimming and J lost 3 bases; unmatched junction nucleotides: 4. The CDR3 length is 16 residues.

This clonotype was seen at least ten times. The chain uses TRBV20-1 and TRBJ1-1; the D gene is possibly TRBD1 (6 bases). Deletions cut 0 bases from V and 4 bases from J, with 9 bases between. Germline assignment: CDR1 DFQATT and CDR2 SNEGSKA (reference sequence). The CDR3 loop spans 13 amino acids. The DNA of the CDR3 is TGCAGTGCTAGAGATCCAGGGGTCACTGAAGCTTTCTTT. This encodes CSARDPGVTEAFF.

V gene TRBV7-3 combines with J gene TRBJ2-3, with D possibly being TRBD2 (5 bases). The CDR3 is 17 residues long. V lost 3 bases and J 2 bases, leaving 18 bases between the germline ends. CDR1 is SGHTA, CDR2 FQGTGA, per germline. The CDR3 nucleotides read TGTGCCAGCAGCTTTGGACTTTCGCCAATCACCACAGATACGCAGTATTTT. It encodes CASSFGLSPITTDTQYF.

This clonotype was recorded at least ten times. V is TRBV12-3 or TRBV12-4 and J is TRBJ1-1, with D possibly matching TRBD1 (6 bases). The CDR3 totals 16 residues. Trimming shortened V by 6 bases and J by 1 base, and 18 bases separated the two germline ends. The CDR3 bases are TGTGCCAGCAGCAAGACAGGTCCGACGGCGAACACTGAAGCTTTCTTT. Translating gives CASSKTGPTANTEAFF.

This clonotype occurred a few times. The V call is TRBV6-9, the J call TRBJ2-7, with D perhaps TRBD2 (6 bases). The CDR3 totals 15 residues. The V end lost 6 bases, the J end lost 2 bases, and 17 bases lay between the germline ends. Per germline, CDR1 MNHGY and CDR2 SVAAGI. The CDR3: CASRPSPGDPYEQYF. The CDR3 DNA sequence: TGTGCCAGCAGGCCATCTCCGGGGGACCCCTACGAGCAGTACTTC.

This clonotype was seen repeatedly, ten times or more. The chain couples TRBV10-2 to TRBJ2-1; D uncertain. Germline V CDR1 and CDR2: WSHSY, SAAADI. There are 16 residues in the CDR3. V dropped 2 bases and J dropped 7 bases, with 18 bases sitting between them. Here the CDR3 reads CASSERATTGANEQFF. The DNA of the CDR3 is TGCGCCAGCAGTGAGAGGGCGACAACGGGCGCGAATGAGCAGTTCTTC.

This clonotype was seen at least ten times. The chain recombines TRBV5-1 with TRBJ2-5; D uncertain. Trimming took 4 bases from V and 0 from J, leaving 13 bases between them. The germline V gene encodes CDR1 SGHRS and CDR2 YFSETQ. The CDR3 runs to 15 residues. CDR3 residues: CASSLPTRNQETQYF. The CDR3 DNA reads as TGCGCCAGCAGCCTACCGACGAGAAACCAAGAGACCCAGTACTTC.

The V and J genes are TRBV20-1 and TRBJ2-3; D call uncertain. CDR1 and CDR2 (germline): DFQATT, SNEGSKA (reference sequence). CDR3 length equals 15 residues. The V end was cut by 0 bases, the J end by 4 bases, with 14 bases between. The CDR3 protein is CSARDSLLSADTQYF. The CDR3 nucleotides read TGCAGTGCTAGAGATTCGTTACTTAGTGCAGATACGCAGTATTTT.

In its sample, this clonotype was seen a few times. In DNA form, the CDR3 reads TGTGCCAGCAAGGCCACGGTTCTCTCTGGGGCCAACGTCCTGACTTTC. It codes for CASKATVLSGANVLTF. The rearrangement uses TRBV6-2 or TRBV6-3 and TRBJ2-6; no firm D call. Trimming removed 7 bases from V and 0 bases from J, with 13 bases in between. The CDR3 is 16 amino acids. The V gene's germline CDR1 is MNHEY and CDR2 SVGEGT.

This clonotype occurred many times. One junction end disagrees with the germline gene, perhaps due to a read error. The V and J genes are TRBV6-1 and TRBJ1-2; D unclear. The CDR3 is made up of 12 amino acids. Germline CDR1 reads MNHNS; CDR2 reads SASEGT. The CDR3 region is CASSENSPLDAF. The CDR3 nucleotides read TGTGCCAGCAGTGAAAACTCACCCCTAGACGCCTTC.

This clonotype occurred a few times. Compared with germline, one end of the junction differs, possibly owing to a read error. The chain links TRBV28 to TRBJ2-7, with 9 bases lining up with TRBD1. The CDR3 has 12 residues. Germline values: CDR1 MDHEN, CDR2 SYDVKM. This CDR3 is CASSLLGQGQNF. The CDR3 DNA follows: TGTGCCAGCAGTTTATTGGGACAGGGTCAGAACTTC.

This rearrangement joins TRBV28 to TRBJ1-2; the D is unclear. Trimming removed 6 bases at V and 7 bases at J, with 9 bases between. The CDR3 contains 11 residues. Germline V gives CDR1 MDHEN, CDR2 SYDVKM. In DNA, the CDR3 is TGTGCCAGCAGCTTCGACGGTGGCTACACCTTC. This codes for CASSFDGGYTF.

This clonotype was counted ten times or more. In DNA form, the CDR3 reads TGCGCCAGCAGCCAAGTAGGACAGGGATATTCTGGGGCCAACGTCCTGACTTTC. It yields the protein CASSQVGQGYSGANVLTF. This chain uses TRBV4-1 with TRBJ2-6, with 8 bases identical to TRBD1. CDR1 is MGHRA, CDR2 YSYEKL, per germline. J was trimmed by 1 base and V by 1 base; bases with no gene match: 6. The CDR3 contains 18 residues.

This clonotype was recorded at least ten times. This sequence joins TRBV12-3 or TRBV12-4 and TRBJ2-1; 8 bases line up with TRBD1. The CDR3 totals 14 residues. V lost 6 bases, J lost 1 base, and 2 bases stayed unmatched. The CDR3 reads CASSRTGSYNEQFF. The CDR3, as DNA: TGTGCCAGCAGCCGGACAGGGTCCTACAATGAGCAGTTCTTC.

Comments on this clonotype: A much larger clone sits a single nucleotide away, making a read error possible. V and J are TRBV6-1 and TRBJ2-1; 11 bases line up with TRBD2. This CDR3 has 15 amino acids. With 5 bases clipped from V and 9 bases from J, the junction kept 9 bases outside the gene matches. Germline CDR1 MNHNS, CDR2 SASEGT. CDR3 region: CASSLTSGANSEQFF. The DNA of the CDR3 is TGTGCCAGCAGTCTGACTAGCGGGGCGAACAGTGAGCAGTTCTTC.

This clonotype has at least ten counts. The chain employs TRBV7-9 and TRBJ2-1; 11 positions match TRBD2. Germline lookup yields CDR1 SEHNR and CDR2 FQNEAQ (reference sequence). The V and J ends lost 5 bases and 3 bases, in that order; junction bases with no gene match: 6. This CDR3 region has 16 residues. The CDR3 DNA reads TGTGCCAGCAGCCTACGACTAGCGGGGAGCTACAATGAGCAGTTCTTC. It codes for CASSLRLAGSYNEQFF.

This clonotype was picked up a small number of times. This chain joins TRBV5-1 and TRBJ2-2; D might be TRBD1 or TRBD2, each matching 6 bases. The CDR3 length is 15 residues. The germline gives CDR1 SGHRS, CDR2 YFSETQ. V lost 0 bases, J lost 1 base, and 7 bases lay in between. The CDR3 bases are TGCGCCAGCAGCTTGGAGGGGGGGAACACCGGGGAGCTGTTTTTT. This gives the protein CASSLEGGNTGELFF.

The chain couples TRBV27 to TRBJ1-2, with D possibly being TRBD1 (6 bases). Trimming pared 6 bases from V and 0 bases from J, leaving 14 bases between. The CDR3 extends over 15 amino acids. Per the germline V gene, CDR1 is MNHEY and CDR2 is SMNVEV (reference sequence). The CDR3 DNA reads TGTGCCAGCAGATACAGGGACACCTCTAACTATGGCTACACCTTC. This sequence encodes CASRYRDTSNYGYTF.

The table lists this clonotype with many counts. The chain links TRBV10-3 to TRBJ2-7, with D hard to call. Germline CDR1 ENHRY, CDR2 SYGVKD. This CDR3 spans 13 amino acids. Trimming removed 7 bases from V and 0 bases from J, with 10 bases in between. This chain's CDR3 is CAIKNPYSYEQYF. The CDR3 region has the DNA TGTGCCATCAAAAATCCTTACTCCTACGAGCAGTACTTC.

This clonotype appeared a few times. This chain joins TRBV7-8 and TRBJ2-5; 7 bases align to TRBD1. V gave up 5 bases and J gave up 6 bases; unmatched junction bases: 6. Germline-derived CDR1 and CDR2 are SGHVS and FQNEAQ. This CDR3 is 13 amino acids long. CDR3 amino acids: CASSADRDQTQYF. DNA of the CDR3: TGTGCCAGCAGCGCCGACAGGGATCAGACCCAGTACTTC.

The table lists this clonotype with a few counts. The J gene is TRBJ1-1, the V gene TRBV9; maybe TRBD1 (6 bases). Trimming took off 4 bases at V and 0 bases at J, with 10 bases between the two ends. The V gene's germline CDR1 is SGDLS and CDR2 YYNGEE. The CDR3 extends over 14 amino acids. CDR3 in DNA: TGTGCCAGCAGCTCACAGGGAATGAACACTGAAGCTTTCTTT. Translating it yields CASSSQGMNTEAFF.

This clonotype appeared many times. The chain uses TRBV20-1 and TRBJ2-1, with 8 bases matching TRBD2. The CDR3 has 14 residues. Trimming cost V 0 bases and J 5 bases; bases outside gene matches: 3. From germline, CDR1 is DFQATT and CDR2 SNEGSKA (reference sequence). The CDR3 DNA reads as TGCAGTGCTAGAGACGGGGGGGAAAACAATGAGCAGTTCTTC. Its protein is CSARDGGENNEQFF.